Sequencing of this TCR beta chain was carried out in a study of blood T cell repertoires in COVID-19. Across the whole study: The origin of the acute and convalescent COVID-19 samples was the United States, Italy and Spain. Sources were T cells, B-cell-depleted T cells, or PBMCs; the material itself was cDNA or gDNA.

As originally analysed: Estimation of nucleated cell counts relied on the amplification of reference gene primers. Some clones are missing from TCRdb's copy, which holds only in-frame ones; the method was immunoSEQ multiplex PCR. The V and J calls and the clone size are those of that table, but D and trimming were determined from the DNA. The table includes about 310,000 clones, about nine tenths detected once. The V and J ends lost 2 bases and 6 bases respectively, with 14 bases between them. Germline V CDR1 and CDR2: SNHLY, FYNNEI. This CDR3 contains 15 residues. This clonotype was obtained from a man between 50 and 59 years old with active or convalescent COVID-19. Sequences were obtained from peripheral blood. The J gene is TRBJ2-4, the V gene TRBV2; D call uncertain. The CDR3 is CASSEKRSGGNIQYF. CDR3 sequence (DNA): TGTGCCAGCAGTGAAAAACGATCCGGTGGAAACATTCAGTACTTC.